This is a list of T cell receptor beta chains from one sample in a study of blood T cell repertoires in COVID-19. The method was immunoSEQ multiplex PCR; TCRdb's version includes in-frame clones alone and lacks a portion of them. The repertoire includes over 600,000 clones, around 90% of them detected once, and under 0.3% sits in the top ten. Specimen: peripheral blood. Receptor source: a woman younger than 30 with acute or convalescent COVID-19. CDR3s leave out the opening cysteine and the closing phenylalanine or tryptophan. D genes are given only for firm matches.

D gene	V gene	J gene	CDR3 protein
-	TRBV24-1	TRBJ2-1	ATSDFGSSYNEQF
-	TRBV6-5	TRBJ2-7	ASMGRNLYEQY
-	TRBV9	TRBJ1-4	ASSPPEFNEKLF
-	TRBV18	TRBJ2-6	ASSVGSSGANVLT
TRBD2	TRBV5-4	TRBJ2-2	ASSLRGDEELF
TRBD1	TRBV5-5	TRBJ1-2	ASSSGQGNYGYT
-	TRBV3-1/TRBV3-2	TRBJ1-2	ASSRADRTDPGYT
-	TRBV4-1	TRBJ1-2	ASSQIADGYT
TRBD1	TRBV7-2	TRBJ1-1	ASSYGTGSQPRRAF
TRBD1	TRBV29-1	TRBJ2-7	SAGTGDLYEQY
-	TRBV10-3	TRBJ1-1	ATGRGDTEAF
TRBD1	TRBV9	TRBJ1-1	ASSVGQGGEAF
TRBD1	TRBV4-1	TRBJ2-7	ASSRGTGTYEQY
TRBD1	TRBV24-1	TRBJ2-1	ATSDPTGDSYNEQF
TRBD1	TRBV28	TRBJ1-2	ASRGGQTSNYGYT
-	TRBV6-1	TRBJ1-1	ASSEGALRSAF
TRBD1	TRBV9	TRBJ2-7	ASSVGSGNRGEIEQY
-	TRBV13	TRBJ1-2	ASSSGQTLIYT
-	TRBV6-5	TRBJ1-2	ASSPGGKVLGYT
-	TRBV3-1/TRBV3-2	TRBJ1-5	ASSQDFDQPQH
TRBD2	TRBV6-5	TRBJ2-7	ASSYLASGGEEQY
-	TRBV9	TRBJ2-1	ASSTWEGGNEQF
TRBD1	TRBV4-1	TRBJ1-5	ASSSGTGRALTNQPQH
TRBD2	TRBV5-1	TRBJ2-7	ASSLESSSGGEQY
TRBD1	TRBV6-5	TRBJ1-3	ASSYRTGGNTIY
TRBD1	TRBV4-1	TRBJ1-6	ASSPDRAALH
TRBD1	TRBV11-3	TRBJ2-1	ASSLDKLGQGSNEQF
-	TRBV19	TRBJ1-1	ASMGGFRAF
TRBD2	TRBV5-1	TRBJ2-3	ASSVYGTSGITDTQY
TRBD2	TRBV10-3	TRBJ2-5	AISEPLAGGMETQY
-	TRBV19	TRBJ1-2	ASSGGDGYT
TRBD2	TRBV5-1	TRBJ2-7	ASSLPLAGDYEQY
-	TRBV29-1	TRBJ2-2	SVGLRNTGELF